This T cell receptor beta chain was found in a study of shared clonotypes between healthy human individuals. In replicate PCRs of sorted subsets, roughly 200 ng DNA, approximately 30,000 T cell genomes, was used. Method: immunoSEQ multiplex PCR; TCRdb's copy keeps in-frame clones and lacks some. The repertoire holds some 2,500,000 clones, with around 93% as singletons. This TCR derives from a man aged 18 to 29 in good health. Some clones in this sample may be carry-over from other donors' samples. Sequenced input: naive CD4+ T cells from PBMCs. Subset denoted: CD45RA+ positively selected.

The CDR3 region is CASSPPGGKSDTQYF. The CDR3 DNA follows: TGTGCCAGCTCACCCCCTGGGGGCAAGTCAGATACGCAGTATTTT. The chain combines TRBV18 with TRBJ2-3, with a weak D call TRBD1 (6 bases). The V gene's germline CDR1 is KGHSH and CDR2 LQKENI. Trimming took 3 bases from V and 4 from J, leaving 14 bases between them. This CDR3 is 15 amino acids long.